This TCR beta chain was captured by sequencing in a study of shared clonotypes between healthy human individuals. Regarding the study as a whole: As a rule, naive subsets had a larger estimated richness than memory subsets.

Assay: immunoSEQ multiplex PCR; the TCRdb copy retains only in-frame clones and omits some. The sample consists of under 1 million clones, around 93% of them appearing once. The V gene lost 3 bases and the J gene lost 5 bases, with 20 bases spanning the gap. From germline, CDR1 is SEHNR and CDR2 FQNEAQ (reference sequence). CDR3 length equals 16 residues. Terminally differentiated effector memory CD45RA+ cells were excluded by CCR7 positive selection of CD45RO-negative cells. Donors were healthy HIV-negative adults without recently reported acute infections or vaccinations. Regarding this clone: As yet, its antigen is unknown.

The chain joins TRBV7-9 to TRBJ2-7, with D perhaps matching TRBD2 (6 bases). The sequencing sample was made of naive CD8+ T cells sorted from blood. This clonotype was obtained from a man aged 30 to 45 in good health. DNA of the CDR3: TGTGCCAGCAGCTTCGCTTCGGCGGGACCTGGGAACGAGCAGTACTTC. Encoded protein: CASSFASAGPGNEQYF.